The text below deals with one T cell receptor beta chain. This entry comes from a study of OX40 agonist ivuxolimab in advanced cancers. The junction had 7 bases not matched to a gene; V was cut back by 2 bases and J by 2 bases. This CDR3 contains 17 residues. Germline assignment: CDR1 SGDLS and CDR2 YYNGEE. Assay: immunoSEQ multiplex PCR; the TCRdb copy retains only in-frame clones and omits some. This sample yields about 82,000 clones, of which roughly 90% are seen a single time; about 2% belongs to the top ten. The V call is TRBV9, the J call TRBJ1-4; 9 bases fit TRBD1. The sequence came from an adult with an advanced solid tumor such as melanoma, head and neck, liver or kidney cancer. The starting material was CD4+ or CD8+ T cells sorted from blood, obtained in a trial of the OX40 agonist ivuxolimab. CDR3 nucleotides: TGTGCCAGCAGCGTCACAGGGACAGGGCTCACTAATGAAAAACTGTTTTTT. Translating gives CASSVTGTGLTNEKLFF.